The 29 T cell receptor beta chains below come from one sample, sequenced in a study of shared clonotypes between healthy human individuals. Sequencing used immunoSEQ multiplex PCR; TCRdb keeps in-frame clones, though not all of them. The sample holds millions of clones, approximately 95% seen once. Source material: naive CD4+ T cells from PBMCs. Subset reported: CD45RA+ positively selected. All receptors derive from a man aged 18 to 29 in good health. Some clones in this sample may be carry-over from other donors' samples.

This sequence joins TRBV6-5 and TRBJ2-1, with D tentatively TRBD2 (7 bases). The CDR3 covers 15 residues. Trimming shortened V by 2 bases and J by 9 bases, and 17 bases separated the two germline ends. Germline V gives CDR1 MNHEY, CDR2 SVGAGI. In DNA form, the CDR3 reads TGTGCCAGCAGTTACCGGCCTCACAGGGAGGGTGAGCAGTTCTTC. It specifies CASSYRPHREGEQFF.

This clone has only one observation. The rearrangement uses TRBV7-9 and TRBJ2-7, with a tentative D call TRBD1 (5 bases). V lost 1 base and J 2 bases, leaving 9 bases between the germline ends. Germline assignment: CDR1 SEHNR and CDR2 FQNEAQ (reference sequence). The CDR3 sequence is 14 residues long. This CDR3 is CASSLEGWTYEQYF. CDR3 sequence (DNA): TGTGCCAGCAGCTTAGAGGGGTGGACCTACGAGCAGTACTTC.

The V call is TRBV7-6, the J call TRBJ2-1; 7 bases map to TRBD2. Germline values: CDR1 SGHVS, CDR2 FNYEAQ. The CDR3 contains 15 residues. J gave up 4 bases and V 2 bases, and 5 bases lay outside the gene matches. The CDR3 is CASSLSELAYNEQFF. The DNA of the CDR3 is TGTGCCAGCAGCTTATCAGAACTAGCGTACAATGAGCAGTTCTTC.

The V call is TRBV28, the J call TRBJ2-7, with D tentatively TRBD1 or TRBD2 (5 bases each). CDR3 length: 16 amino acids. Germline CDR1 is MDHEN and CDR2 is SYDVKM. V lost 4 bases and J lost 5, with 21 bases in between. CDR3 nucleotide sequence: TGTGCCAGCAGTTACTCTCCTCAGGGTGAGGGCGACGAGCAGTACTTC. It encodes CASSYSPQGEGDEQYF.

The chain couples TRBV28 to TRBJ2-7; D is possibly TRBD1 (5 bases). Germline CDR1 and CDR2: MDHEN and SYDVKM. The V and J ends lost 6 bases and 5 bases respectively, with 20 bases between them. The CDR3 has 15 amino acids. The CDR3 region has the DNA TGTGCCAGCAGAGACAGTCTCCCGGGCATTAACGAGCAGTACTTC. Its protein is CASRDSLPGINEQYF.

This clone appeared a single time. The chain uses TRBV28 and TRBJ1-5, with 10 positions matching TRBD1. This CDR3 is built from 16 residues. V shed 6 bases and J 4 bases; nucleotides not matched to a gene: 9. CDR1 and CDR2 (germline): MDHEN, SYDVKM. CDR3 amino acids: CASRTRQGARNQPQHF. CDR3 sequence (DNA): TGTGCCAGCAGAACGCGACAGGGGGCTCGTAATCAGCCCCAGCATTTT.

CDR3 coding DNA: TGTGCCAGCAGCTTAGGCCTAACGAGGGACAGTAACTATGGCTACACCTTC. The encoded protein is CASSLGLTRDSNYGYTF. The chain couples TRBV13 to TRBJ1-2; TRBD1 matches at 7 bases. This CDR3 is 17 amino acids long. Germline CDR1 reads PRHDT; CDR2 reads FYEKMQ (reference sequence). V lost 0 bases and J lost 1; bases outside the gene matches: 8.

V gene TRBV5-1 combines with J gene TRBJ1-4, with D possibly TRBD1 on 5 matching bases. Germline-derived CDR1 and CDR2 are SGHRS and YFSETQ. Trimming took off 0 bases at V and 7 bases at J, with 16 bases between the two ends. This CDR3 region has 16 residues. As DNA, the CDR3 is TGCGCCAGCAGCTTGGCTTTCGGGGGGTCCGTTGAAAAACTGTTTTTT. Encoded protein: CASSLAFGGSVEKLFF.

This sequence joins TRBV6-1 and TRBJ2-1; D may be TRBD2 (5 bases). Trimming removed 4 bases at V and 0 bases at J, with 13 bases between. The CDR3 runs 16 residues. Germline V gene data show CDR1 as MNHNS and CDR2 as SASEGT. The CDR3 nucleotides read TGTGCCAGCAGTGGCTCCCTAGCACCCTCCTACAATGAGCAGTTCTTC. As protein: CASSGSLAPSYNEQFF.

The chain has TRBV5-6 and TRBJ2-7; no reliable D call. There are 14 residues in the CDR3. Germline CDR1 reads SGHDT; CDR2 reads YYEEEE. V was pared by 0 bases and J by 7 bases, with 14 bases between. The DNA of the CDR3 is TGTGCCAGCAGCTTGGCCGCTTTATCTAGGGAGCAGTACTTC. Its translation: CASSLAALSREQYF.

V gene TRBV7-2 combines with J gene TRBJ1-2; D remains ambiguous. The CDR3 consists of 14 residues. V lost 5 bases and J 6 bases, leaving 16 bases between the germline ends. CDR1 is SGHTA and CDR2 is FQGNSA in the germline V gene. The DNA for the CDR3 is TGTGCCAGCAGCCCAGGAGGAACATTGGATGGCTACACCTTC. Protein sequence: CASSPGGTLDGYTF.

The CDR3 coding sequence is TGTGCCAGCAGCCCCGCTGTGAGCGGGGGCTCCTACGAGCAGTACTTC. Translation gives CASSPAVSGGSYEQYF. The chain combines TRBV7-9 with TRBJ2-5; TRBD2 agrees at 8 bases. Gene TRBJ2-7 matches the end of the DNA better, so the J call may be wrong. This CDR3 has 16 amino acids. CDR1 and CDR2 (germline): SEHNR, FQNEAQ (reference sequence).

The rearrangement links TRBV18 to TRBJ1-1; no definite D call. Germline V gene data show CDR1 as KGHSH and CDR2 as LQKENI. Deletions cut 2 bases from V and 4 bases from J, with 5 bases between. The CDR3 spans 12 residues. CDR3 nucleotides: TGTGCCAGCTCACCAGGTCCCACTGAAGCTTTCTTT. Its translation is CASSPGPTEAFF.

The chain is built from TRBV11-2 and TRBJ2-7, with D unclear. The V gene lost 1 base and the J gene lost 3 bases, with 10 bases spanning the gap. Germline assignment: CDR1 SGHAT and CDR2 FQNNGV. The CDR3 has 14 residues. CDR3 region: CASSLVVSGYEQYF. DNA of the CDR3: TGTGCCAGCAGCTTAGTTGTGTCGGGCTACGAGCAGTACTTC.

A single count supports this clone. The chain employs TRBV7-2 and TRBJ1-5; 11 nucleotides align to TRBD1. The CDR3 covers 16 residues. J gave up 2 bases and V 4 bases, and 4 bases lay outside the gene matches. Looked up from germline, CDR1 is SGHTA and CDR2 is FQGNSA. The CDR3 bases are TGTGCCAGCAGCTACCGGGACAGGGGGGGCAATCAGCCCCAGCATTTT. It is translated as CASSYRDRGGNQPQHF.

The V gene is TRBV11-3, the J gene TRBJ2-1, with D possibly matching TRBD2 (7 bases). There are 15 residues in the CDR3. Trimming pared 5 bases from V and 9 bases from J, leaving 20 bases between. Germline lookup yields CDR1 SGHNT and CDR2 YENEEA. In nucleotides, the CDR3 is TGTGCCAGCAGCGGGCCGAGGGGGGGAAGAAGTGAGCAGTTCTTC. It specifies CASSGPRGGRSEQFF.

The rearrangement uses TRBV21-1 and TRBJ1-5. TRBV21-1 represents a pseudogene. The CDR3 is made up of 15 amino acids. CDR3 sequence: CASSKARGRGQPQHF. CDR3 nucleotides: TGTGCCAGCAGCAAAGCTCGGGGGCGCGGTCAGCCCCAGCATTTT.

Note on this clone: The sample holds other DNA sequences that translate to the same CDR3. J is TRBJ2-2 and V is TRBV19; possibly TRBD2 for D (5 bases). Trimming pared 3 bases from V and 5 bases from J, leaving 10 bases between. Looked up from germline, CDR1 is LNHDA and CDR2 is SQIVND (reference sequence). The CDR3 sequence is 14 residues long. The CDR3 region is CASSISRGTGELFF. The CDR3 region has the DNA TGTGCCAGTAGTATTTCCCGGGGAACCGGGGAGCTGTTTTTT.

This clone was seen a single time. The rearrangement joins TRBV19 to TRBJ2-3, with unresolved D. The CDR3 consists of 15 residues. V gave up 6 bases and J gave up 1 base, with 14 bases separating them. The germline V gene has CDR1 LNHDA and CDR2 SQIVND (reference sequence). The CDR3 DNA is TGTGCCAGTAGCAAATGGGCCAGCCGCACAGATACGCAGTATTTT. It translates to CASSKWASRTDTQYF.

This chain connects TRBV19 to TRBJ1-2, with 8 bases lining up with TRBD1. CDR3 length: 15 residues. J gave up 4 bases and V 5 bases, and 9 bases lay outside the gene matches. Per the germline V gene, CDR1 is LNHDA and CDR2 is SQIVND (reference sequence). The CDR3 sequence: CASSADGQGGYGYTF. DNA of the CDR3: TGTGCCAGTAGTGCAGATGGACAGGGAGGCTATGGCTACACCTTC.

The genes are TRBV5-6 and TRBJ2-1; D is undetermined. CDR1 and CDR2 from the germline V gene are SGHDT and YYEEEE. Trimming cost V 4 bases and J 6 bases, with 14 bases left between them. The CDR3 has 14 residues. The CDR3 region has the DNA TGTGCCAGCAGCCCGGTTTTTGGCGGCAATGAGCAGTTCTTC. This gives the protein CASSPVFGGNEQFF.

CDR3 DNA: TGTGCCAGCAGCCCGGATTATACTAGCGGGAAGGAGACCCAGTACTTC. Its translation: CASSPDYTSGKETQYF. V is TRBV5-4 and J is TRBJ2-5; 10 positions agree with TRBD2. J was trimmed by 5 bases and V by 4 bases; bases with no gene match: 11. Germline V lookup: CDR1 SGHNT, CDR2 YYREEE (reference sequence). The CDR3 length is 16 residues. Using reference TRBV5-4 and TRBJ2-5 for the parts outside the CDR3, the full variable domain is ETGVTQSPTHLIKTRGQQVTLRCSSQSGHNTVSWYQQALGQGPQFIFQYYREEENGRGNFPPRFSGLQFPNYSSELNVNALELDDSALYLCASSPDYTSGKETQYFGPGTRLLVL.

The chain combines TRBV28 with TRBJ2-7; 13 nucleotides match TRBD2. Germline V CDR1 and CDR2: MDHEN, SYDVKM. CDR3 size: 16 residues. The ends lost 6 bases at V and 7 bases at J; junction bases unmatched: 12. CDR3 sequence reads: CASSSLGLAGAGEQYF. The DNA of the CDR3 is TGTGCCAGCAGCTCCCTCGGACTAGCGGGAGCGGGGGAGCAGTACTTC.

The V call is TRBV19, the J call TRBJ1-5; D is perhaps TRBD1 (5 bases). CDR3 length equals 13 residues. The germline V gene encodes CDR1 LNHDA and CDR2 SQIVND (reference sequence). The V end lost 6 bases, the J end lost 9 bases, and 15 bases lay between the germline ends. The CDR3 reads CASSETVVRPQHF. CDR3 sequence (DNA): TGTGCCAGTAGCGAGACAGTTGTTAGGCCCCAGCATTTT.

The rearrangement joins TRBV28 to TRBJ1-5; a possible D gene is TRBD1 (5 bases). This CDR3 is 15 amino acids long. Germline assignment: CDR1 MDHEN and CDR2 SYDVKM. Trimming removed 3 bases from V and 10 bases from J, with 19 bases in between. The CDR3 DNA reads as TGTGCCAGCAGTTTGACAGTTCAGCCCAGGTCTCCCCAGCATTTT. Translation: CASSLTVQPRSPQHF. Based on the CDR3 plus reference TRBV28 and TRBJ1-5, the full variable domain is DVKVTQSSRYLVKRTGEKVFLECVQDMDHENMFWYRQDPGLGLRLIYFSYDVKMKEKGDIPEGYSVSREKKERFSLILESASTNQTSMYLCASSLTVQPRSPQHFGDGTRLSIL.

This chain connects TRBV7-2 to TRBJ2-1; possibly TRBD2 for D (6 bases). The CDR3 runs to 15 residues. V was cut by 0 bases and J by 3 bases, with 9 bases left in between. CDR1 and CDR2 (germline): SGHTA, FQGNSA. CDR3 sequence (DNA): TGTGCCAGCAGCTTAGCGACTAGGGTCTACAATGAGCAGTTCTTC. Protein product: CASSLATRVYNEQFF.

With respect to this clone: Other DNA sequences in the same sample also yield this CDR3. The chain recombines TRBV9 with TRBJ2-3; a weak D match, TRBD1 (5 bases). Per the germline V gene, CDR1 is SGDLS and CDR2 is YYNGEE. Trimming took 0 bases from V and 4 from J, leaving 6 bases between them. This CDR3 is 13 amino acids long. CDR3 sequence: CASSVGQPDTQYF. CDR3 DNA: TGTGCCAGCAGCGTAGGACAGCCAGATACGCAGTATTTT.

The rearrangement uses TRBV7-2 and TRBJ2-1, with D perhaps TRBD2 (5 bases). The CDR3 totals 13 residues. From germline, CDR1 is SGHTA and CDR2 FQGNSA. V shed 6 bases and J shed 9 bases, with 15 bases lying between them. CDR3 bases: TGTGCCAGCAGGAAGGCGGTTGAGGGTGAGCAGTTCTTC. Amino acids: CASRKAVEGEQFF.

This sequence joins TRBV7-9 and TRBJ1-1; 7 positions match TRBD1. Germline V gene sequence: CDR1 SEHNR, CDR2 FQNEAQ (reference sequence). CDR3 length: 14 residues. V lost 4 bases, J lost 3 bases, and 5 bases stayed unmatched. The CDR3 DNA reads TGTGCCAGCAGCTCAGGACAGGCGGACACTGAAGCTTTCTTT. Protein: CASSSGQADTEAFF. Together with reference TRBV7-9 and TRBJ1-1, the CDR3 gives the full variable domain: DTGVSQNPRHKITKRGQNVTFRCDPISEHNRLYWYRQTLGQGPEFLTYFQNEAQLEKSRLLSDRFSAERPKGSFSTLEIQRTEQGDSAMYLCASSSGQADTEAFFGQGTRLTVV.